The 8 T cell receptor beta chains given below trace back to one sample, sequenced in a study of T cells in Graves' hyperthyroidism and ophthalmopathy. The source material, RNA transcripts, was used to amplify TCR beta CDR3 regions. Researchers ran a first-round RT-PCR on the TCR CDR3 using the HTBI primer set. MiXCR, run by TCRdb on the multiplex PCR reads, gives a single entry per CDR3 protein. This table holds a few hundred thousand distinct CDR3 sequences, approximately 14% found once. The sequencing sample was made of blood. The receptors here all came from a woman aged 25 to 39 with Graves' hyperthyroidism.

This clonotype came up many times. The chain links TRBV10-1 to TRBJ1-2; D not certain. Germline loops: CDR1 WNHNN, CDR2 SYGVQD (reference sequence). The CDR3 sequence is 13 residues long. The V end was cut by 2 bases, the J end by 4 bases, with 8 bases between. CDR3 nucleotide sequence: TGCGCCAGCAGTGAGAGACAAACCTATGGCTACACCTTC. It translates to CASSERQTYGYTF.

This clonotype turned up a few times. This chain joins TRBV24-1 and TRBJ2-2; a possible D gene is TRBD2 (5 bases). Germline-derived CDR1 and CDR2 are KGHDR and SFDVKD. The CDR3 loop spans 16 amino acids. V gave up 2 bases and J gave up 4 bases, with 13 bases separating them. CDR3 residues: CATSDSRTGGTGELFF. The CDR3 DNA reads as TGTGCCACCAGTGATTCTAGGACTGGTGGCACCGGGGAGCTGTTTTTT.

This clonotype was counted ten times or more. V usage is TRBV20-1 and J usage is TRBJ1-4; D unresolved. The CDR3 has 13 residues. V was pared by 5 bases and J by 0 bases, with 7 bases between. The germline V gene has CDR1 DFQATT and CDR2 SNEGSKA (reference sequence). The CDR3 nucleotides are TGCAGTGCTCTCAACCCAACTAATGAAAAACTGTTTTTT. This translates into CSALNPTNEKLFF.

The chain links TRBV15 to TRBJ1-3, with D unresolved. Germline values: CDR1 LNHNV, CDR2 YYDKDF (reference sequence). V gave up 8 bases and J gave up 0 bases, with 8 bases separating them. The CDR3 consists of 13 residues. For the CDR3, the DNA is TGTGCCACCGGACGGAGCTCTGGAAACACCATATATTTT. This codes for CATGRSSGNTIYF.

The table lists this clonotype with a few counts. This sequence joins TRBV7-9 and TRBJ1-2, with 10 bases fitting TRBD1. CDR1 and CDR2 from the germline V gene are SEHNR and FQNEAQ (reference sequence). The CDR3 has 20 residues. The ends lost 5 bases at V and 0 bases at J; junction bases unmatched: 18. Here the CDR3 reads CASSPGTGAEFVLANYGYTF. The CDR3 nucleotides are TGTGCCAGCAGCCCGGGGACAGGGGCGGAATTCGTACTAGCTAACTATGGCTACACCTTC.

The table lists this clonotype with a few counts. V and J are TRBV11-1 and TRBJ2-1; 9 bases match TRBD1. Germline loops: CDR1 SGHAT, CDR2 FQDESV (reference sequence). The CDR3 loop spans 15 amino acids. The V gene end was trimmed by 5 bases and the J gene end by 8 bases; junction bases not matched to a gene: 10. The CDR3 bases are TGTGCCAGCAGCCGACGGGACAGGGTCTTGGATGAGCAGTTCTTC. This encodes CASSRRDRVLDEQFF.

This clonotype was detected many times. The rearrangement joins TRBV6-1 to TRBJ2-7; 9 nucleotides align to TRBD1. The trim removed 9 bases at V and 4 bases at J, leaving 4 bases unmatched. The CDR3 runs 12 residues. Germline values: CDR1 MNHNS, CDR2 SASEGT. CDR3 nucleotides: TGTGCCAGTACAGGGGGCGGATACGAGCAGTACTTC. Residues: CASTGGGYEQYF.

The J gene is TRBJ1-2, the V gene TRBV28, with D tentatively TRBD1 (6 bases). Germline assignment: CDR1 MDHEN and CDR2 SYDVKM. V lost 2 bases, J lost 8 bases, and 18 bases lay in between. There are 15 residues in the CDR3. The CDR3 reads CASSLDARLRGGYTF. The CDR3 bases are TGTGCCAGCAGTTTAGACGCACGACTAAGGGGGGGCTACACCTTC.